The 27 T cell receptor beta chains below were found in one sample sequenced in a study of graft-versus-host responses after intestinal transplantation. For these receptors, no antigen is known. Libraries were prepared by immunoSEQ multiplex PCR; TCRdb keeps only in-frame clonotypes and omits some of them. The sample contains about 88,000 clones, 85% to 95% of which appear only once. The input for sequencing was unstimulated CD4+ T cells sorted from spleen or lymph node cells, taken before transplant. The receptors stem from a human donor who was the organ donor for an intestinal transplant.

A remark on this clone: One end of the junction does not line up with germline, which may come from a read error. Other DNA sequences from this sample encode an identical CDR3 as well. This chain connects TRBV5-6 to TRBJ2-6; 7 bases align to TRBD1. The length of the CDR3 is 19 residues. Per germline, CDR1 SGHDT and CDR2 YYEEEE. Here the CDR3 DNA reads TGTGCCAGCAGCCCGCTGGACAGGCAGTACTTCTCTGGGGCCAACGTCCTGACCTTC. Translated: CASSPLDRQYFSGANVLTF. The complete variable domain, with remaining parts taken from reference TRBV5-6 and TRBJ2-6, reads DAGVTQSPTHLIKTRGQQVTLRCSPKSGHDTVSWYQQALGQGPQFIFQYYEEEERQRGNFPDRFSGHQFPNYSSELNVNALLLGDSALYLCASSPLDRQYFSGANVLTFGAGSRLTVL.

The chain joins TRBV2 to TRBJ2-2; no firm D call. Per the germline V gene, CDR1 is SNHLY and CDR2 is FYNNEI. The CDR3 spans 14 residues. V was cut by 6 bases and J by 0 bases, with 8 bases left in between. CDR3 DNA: TGTGCCAGCAGAAGAACTTCGAACACCGGGGAGCTGTTTTTT. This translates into CASRRTSNTGELFF.

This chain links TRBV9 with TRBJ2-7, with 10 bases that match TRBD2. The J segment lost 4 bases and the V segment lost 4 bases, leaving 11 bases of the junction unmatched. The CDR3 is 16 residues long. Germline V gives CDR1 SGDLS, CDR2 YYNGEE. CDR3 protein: CASSLGLAGGRYEQYF. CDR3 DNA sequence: TGTGCCAGCAGCCTGGGGTTAGCGGGGGGCCGGTACGAGCAGTACTTC.

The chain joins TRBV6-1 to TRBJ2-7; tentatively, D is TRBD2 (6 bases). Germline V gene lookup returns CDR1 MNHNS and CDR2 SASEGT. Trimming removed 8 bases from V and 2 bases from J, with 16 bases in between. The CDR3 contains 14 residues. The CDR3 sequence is CASPEGNLAYEQYF. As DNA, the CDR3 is TGTGCCAGCCCGGAGGGGAATTTAGCCTACGAGCAGTACTTC.

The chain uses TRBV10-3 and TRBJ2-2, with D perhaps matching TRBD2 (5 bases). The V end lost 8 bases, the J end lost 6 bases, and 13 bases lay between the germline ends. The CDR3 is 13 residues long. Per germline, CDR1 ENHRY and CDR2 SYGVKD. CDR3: CAILEGRAGELFF. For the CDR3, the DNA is TGTGCCATCCTCGAGGGAAGGGCCGGGGAGCTGTTTTTT.

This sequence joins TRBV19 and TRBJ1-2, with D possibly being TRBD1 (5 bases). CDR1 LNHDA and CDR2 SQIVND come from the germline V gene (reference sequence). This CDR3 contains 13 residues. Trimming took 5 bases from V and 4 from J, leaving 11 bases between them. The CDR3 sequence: CASSAQGSYGYTF. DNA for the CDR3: TGTGCCAGTAGTGCCCAGGGATCCTATGGCTACACCTTC.

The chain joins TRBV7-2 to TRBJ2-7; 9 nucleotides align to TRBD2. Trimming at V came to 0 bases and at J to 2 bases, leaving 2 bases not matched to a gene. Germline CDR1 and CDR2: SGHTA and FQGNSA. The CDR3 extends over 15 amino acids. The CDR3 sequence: CASSLAGGGAYEQYF. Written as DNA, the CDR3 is TGTGCCAGCAGCTTAGCGGGCGGGGGGGCCTACGAGCAGTACTTC.

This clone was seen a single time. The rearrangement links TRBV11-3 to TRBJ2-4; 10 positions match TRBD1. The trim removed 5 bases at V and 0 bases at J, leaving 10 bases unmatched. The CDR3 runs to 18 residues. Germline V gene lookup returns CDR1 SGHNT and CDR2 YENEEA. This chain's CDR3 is CASSKWTGGLTAKNIQYF. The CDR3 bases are TGTGCCAGCAGCAAGTGGACAGGGGGTCTGACAGCCAAAAACATTCAGTACTTC.

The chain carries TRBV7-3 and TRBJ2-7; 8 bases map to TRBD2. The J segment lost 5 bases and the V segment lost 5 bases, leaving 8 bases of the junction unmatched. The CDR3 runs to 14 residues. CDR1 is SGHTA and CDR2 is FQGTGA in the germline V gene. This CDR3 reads CASSRGGFGDEQYF. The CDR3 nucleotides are TGTGCCAGCAGCCGGGGGGGGTTCGGTGACGAGCAGTACTTC.

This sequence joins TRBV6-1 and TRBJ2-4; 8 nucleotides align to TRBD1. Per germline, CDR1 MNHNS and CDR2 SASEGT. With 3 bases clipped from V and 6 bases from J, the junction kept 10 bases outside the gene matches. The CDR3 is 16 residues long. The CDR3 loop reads CASSDGTGGKGNIQYF. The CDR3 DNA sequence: TGTGCCAGCAGTGACGGGACAGGCGGGAAAGGAAACATTCAGTACTTC.

The CDR3 protein is CASSLGGRAYTEAFF. The CDR3, as DNA: TGTGCCAGCAGTTTAGGGGGCAGGGCCTACACTGAAGCTTTCTTT. The V gene is TRBV28, the J gene TRBJ1-1; maybe TRBD1 (6 bases). CDR1 is MDHEN and CDR2 is SYDVKM in the germline V gene. Trimming took 2 bases from V and 3 from J, leaving 13 bases between them. This CDR3 has 15 amino acids.

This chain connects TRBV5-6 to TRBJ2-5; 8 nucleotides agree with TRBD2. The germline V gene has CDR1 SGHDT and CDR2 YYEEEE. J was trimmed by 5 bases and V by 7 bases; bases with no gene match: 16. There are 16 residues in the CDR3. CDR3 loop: CASLSRGGGPRETQYF. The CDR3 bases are TGTGCCAGCCTCTCACGCGGCGGGGGGCCGAGGGAGACCCAGTACTTC.

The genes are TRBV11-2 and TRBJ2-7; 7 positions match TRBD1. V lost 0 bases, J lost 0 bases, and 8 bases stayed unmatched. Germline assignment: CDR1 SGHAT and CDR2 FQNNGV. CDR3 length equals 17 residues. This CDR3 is CASSLDLGQFFSYEQYF. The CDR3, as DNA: TGTGCCAGCAGCTTAGATCTGGGACAGTTTTTCTCCTACGAGCAGTACTTC.

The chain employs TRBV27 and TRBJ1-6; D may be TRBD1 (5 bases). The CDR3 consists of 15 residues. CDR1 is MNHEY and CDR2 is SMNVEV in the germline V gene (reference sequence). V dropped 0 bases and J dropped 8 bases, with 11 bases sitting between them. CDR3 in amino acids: CASSLSGQNHSPLHF. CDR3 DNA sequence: TGTGCCAGCAGTTTATCTGGACAAAATCATTCACCCCTCCACTTT.

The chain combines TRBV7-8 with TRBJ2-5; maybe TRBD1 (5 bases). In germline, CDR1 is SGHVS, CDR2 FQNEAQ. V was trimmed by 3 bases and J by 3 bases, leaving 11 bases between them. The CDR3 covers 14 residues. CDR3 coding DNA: TGTGCCAGCAGCTTGATTTTGACAGAAGAGACCCAGTACTTC. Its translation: CASSLILTEETQYF.

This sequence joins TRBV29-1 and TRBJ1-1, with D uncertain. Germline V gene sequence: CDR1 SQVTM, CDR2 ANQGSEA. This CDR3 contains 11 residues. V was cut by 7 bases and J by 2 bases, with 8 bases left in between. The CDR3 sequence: CSAHSNTEAFF. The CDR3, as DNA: TGCAGCGCCCACTCTAACACTGAAGCTTTCTTT.

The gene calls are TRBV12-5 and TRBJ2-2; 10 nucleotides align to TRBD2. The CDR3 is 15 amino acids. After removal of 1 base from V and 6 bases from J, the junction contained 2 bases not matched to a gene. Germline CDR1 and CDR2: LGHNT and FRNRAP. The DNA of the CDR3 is TGTGCTAGTGGTTTGGCTAGCGGGAGTCCCGGGGAGCTGTTTTTT. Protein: CASGLASGSPGELFF.

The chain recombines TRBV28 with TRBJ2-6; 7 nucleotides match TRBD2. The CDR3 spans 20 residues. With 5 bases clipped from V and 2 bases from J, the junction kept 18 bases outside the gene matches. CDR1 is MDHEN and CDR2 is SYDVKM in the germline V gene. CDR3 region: CASSTDRGRAISAGANVLTF. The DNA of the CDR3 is TGTGCCAGCAGTACCGATCGAGGGAGGGCCATTTCTGCTGGGGCCAACGTCCTGACTTTC.

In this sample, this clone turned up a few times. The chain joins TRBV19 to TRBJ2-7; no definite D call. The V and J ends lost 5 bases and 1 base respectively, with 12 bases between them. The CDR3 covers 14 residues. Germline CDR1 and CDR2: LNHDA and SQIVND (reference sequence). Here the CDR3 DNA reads TGTGCCAGTAGTGATGCAGGAACTTCCTACGAGCAGTACTTC. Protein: CASSDAGTSYEQYF.

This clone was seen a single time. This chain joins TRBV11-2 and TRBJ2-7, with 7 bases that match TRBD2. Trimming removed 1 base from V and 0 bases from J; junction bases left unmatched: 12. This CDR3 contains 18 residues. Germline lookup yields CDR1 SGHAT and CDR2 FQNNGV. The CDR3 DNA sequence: TGTGCCAGCAGCTTAGCGATTTTATATGGCGGGAGCTCCTACGAGCAGTACTTC. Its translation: CASSLAILYGGSSYEQYF.

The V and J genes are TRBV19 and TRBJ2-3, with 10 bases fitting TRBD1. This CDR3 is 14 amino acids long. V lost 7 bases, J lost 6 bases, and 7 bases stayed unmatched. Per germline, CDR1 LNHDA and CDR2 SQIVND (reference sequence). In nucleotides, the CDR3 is TGTGCCAGTAAGACAGGGGGCGGGAGGGATACGCAGTATTTT. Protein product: CASKTGGGRDTQYF.

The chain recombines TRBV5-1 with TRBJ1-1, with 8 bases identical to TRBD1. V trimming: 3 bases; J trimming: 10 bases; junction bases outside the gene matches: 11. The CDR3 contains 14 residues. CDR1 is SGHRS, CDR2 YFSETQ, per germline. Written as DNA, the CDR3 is TGCGCCAGCAGCTCCTTTACAGGGGGGATTTTAGCTTTCTTT. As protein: CASSSFTGGILAFF.

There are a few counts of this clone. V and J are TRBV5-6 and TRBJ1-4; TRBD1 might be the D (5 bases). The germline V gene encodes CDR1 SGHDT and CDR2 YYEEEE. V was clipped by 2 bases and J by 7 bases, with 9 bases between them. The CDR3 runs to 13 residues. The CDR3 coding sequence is TGTGCCAGCAGCTTACCCGGGGGTGAAAAACTGTTTTTT. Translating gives CASSLPGGEKLFF.

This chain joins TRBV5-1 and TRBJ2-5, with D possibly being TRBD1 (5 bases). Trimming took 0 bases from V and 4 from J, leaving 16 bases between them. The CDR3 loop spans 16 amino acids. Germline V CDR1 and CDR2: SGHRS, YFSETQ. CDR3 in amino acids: CASSLDPALQGETQYF. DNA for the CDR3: TGCGCCAGCAGCTTGGACCCGGCACTTCAGGGAGAGACCCAGTACTTC.

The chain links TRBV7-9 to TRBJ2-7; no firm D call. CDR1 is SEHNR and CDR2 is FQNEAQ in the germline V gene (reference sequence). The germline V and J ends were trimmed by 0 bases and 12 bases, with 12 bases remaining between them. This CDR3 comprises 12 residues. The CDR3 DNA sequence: TGTGCCAGCAGCTTAGCCCCGTTTCCCCCGTACTTC. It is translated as CASSLAPFPPYF. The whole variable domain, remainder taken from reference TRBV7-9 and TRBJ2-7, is DTGVSQNPRHKITKRGQNVTFRCDPISEHNRLYWYRQTLGQGPEFLTYFQNEAQLEKSRLLSDRFSAERPKGSFSTLEIQRTEQGDSAMYLCASSLAPFPPYFGPGTRLTVT.

The CDR3 sequence is CASSSASANAGSTYEQYF. The CDR3 bases are TGTGCCAGCAGTTCAGCCTCCGCCAACGCCGGGAGCACCTACGAGCAGTACTTC. The chain combines TRBV28 with TRBJ2-7, with D maybe TRBD2 (6 bases). CDR3 length: 18 amino acids. Trimming removed 4 bases at V and 2 bases at J, with 24 bases between. Looked up from germline, CDR1 is MDHEN and CDR2 is SYDVKM.

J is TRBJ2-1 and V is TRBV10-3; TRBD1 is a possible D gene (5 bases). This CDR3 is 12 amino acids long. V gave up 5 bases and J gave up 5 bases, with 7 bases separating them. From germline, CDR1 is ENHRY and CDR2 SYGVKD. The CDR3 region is CAISLRDNEQFF. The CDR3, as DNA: TGTGCCATCAGTCTCAGGGACAATGAGCAGTTCTTC.